This TCR beta chain was obtained from a study of breast tumors, draining lymph nodes, adjacent tissues. Notes on the study in general: Data only fit, rather than demonstrated, lymph node origin of most tumor T cells. Compared with basal-like, luminal-like tumors shared significantly more repertoire with nontumor tissue. Tumors had less TCR diversity than lymph nodes, more than nontumor tissue. Data fit most tumor T cells coming from lymph node, expanding in tumor.

TCRdb re-called the multiplex PCR reads through MiXCR, storing one row per CDR3 protein. The sample has some 230,000 distinct CDR3 sequences, under 35% seen once; the top ten hold 3% to 4%. Points on this clonotype: Its antigen is not known. Germline and junction disagree at one end, which may indicate a read error.

The germline V gene has CDR1 SEHNR and CDR2 FQNEAQ (reference sequence). The CDR3 runs 15 residues. Breast cancer patients provided tissue from their axillary draining lymph nodes. The sequence was obtained from a female donor with breast cancer. Some clones in this sample may be carry-over from other donors' samples. The chain employs TRBV7-9 and TRBJ1-2; D remains unclear. Specimen: axillary lymph node tissue. Written as DNA, the CDR3 is TGTGCCAGCAGCTTAAATGAGCGACTTAACTATGGCTACCCCTTC. This sequence encodes CASSLNERLNYGYPF. Full variable domain (rest looked up from reference TRBV7-9 and TRBJ1-2): DTGVSQNPRHKITKRGQNVTFRCDPISEHNRLYWYRQTLGQGPEFLTYFQNEAQLEKSRLLSDRFSAERPKGSFSTLEIQRTEQGDSAMYLCASSLNERLNYGYPFGSGTRLTVV.